The T cell receptor (beta chain) under discussion was sequenced for a study of vaccination effects on CD4 cells after COVID-19. Data came from immunoSEQ multiplex PCR; TCRdb stores just in-frame clones and leaves some out. In the table there are some 50,000 clones, around 74% of which are singletons. Using viral peptide pools, the ViraFEST assay grew out antigen-specific CD4+ T cells prior to sequencing. The culture ran for around nine days, and then CD4+ T cells were isolated. Everyone in the study got two shots of either the BNT162b2 or mRNA-1273 vaccine. Trimming removed 5 bases from V and 11 bases from J; junction bases left unmatched: 12. This CDR3 has 14 amino acids. Germline V gene data show CDR1 as SGHAT and CDR2 as FQNNGV. A remark on this clone: Its specificity is not known.

V gene TRBV11-2 combines with J gene TRBJ2-1, with TRBD2 identical over 7 bases. The source material was CD4+ T cells from PBMCs cultured with HCoV-OC43 spike peptides, sampled after COVID-19 vaccination. Described subset: HCoV-OC43 spike overlapping peptide pool stimulation. The receptor was isolated from a human donor who received a COVID-19 vaccine. The CDR3 region has the DNA TGTGCCAGCAGCCCTAGCGGATATCAGACTCAGCAGTTCTTC. Translating gives CASSPSGYQTQQFF.